The present entry profiles one T cell receptor beta chain with its context. The timepoints at which blood was sampled were baseline, cycle 4 day 1, and cycle 7 day 1. Produced via immunoSEQ multiplex PCR; TCRdb's table is partial and in-frame only. Of tens of thousands of clones in the sample, around 90% were seen once. The sample originates from a study of OX40 agonist ivuxolimab in advanced cancers. Study background: At 0.01 to 10 mg/kg, ivuxolimab was administered intravenously to patients every 2 weeks.

This TCR derives from an adult with an advanced solid tumor such as melanoma, head and neck, liver or kidney cancer. This material consisted of CD4+ or CD8+ T cells sorted from blood, taken in a trial of the OX40 agonist ivuxolimab.

CDR3 protein: CASSSPGTAAYEQYF. The CDR3 bases are TGTGCCAGCAGTTCTCCCGGGACTGCCGCCTACGAGCAGTACTTC. This rearrangement joins TRBV28 to TRBJ2-7; possibly TRBD2 for D (6 bases). V was shortened by 4 bases and J by 2 bases, with 15 bases between the two germline ends. Per germline, CDR1 MDHEN and CDR2 SYDVKM. CDR3 size: 15 residues.